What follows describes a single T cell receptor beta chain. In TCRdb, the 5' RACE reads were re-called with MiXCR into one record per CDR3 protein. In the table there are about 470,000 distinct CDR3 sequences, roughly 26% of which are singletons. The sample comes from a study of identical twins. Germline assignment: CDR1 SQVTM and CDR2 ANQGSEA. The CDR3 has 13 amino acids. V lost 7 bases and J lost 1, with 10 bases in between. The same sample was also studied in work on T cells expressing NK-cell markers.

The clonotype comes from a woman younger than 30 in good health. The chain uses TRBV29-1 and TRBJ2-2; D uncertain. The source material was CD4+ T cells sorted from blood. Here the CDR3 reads CSETPRNTGELFF. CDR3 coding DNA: TGCAGCGAGACCCCCCGGAACACCGGGGAGCTGTTTTTT.